Shown below are 31 T cell receptor beta chains from a single sample sequenced in a study of shared clonotypes between healthy human individuals. The assay was immunoSEQ multiplex PCR, and TCRdb's table has in-frame clones only and misses some. Here the sample spans millions of clones, over 90% being singletons. Sequences were obtained from naive CD4+ T cells from PBMCs. Noted subset: CD45RA+ positively selected. The receptors were gathered from a man younger than 30 in good health. Some clones in this sample may be carry-over from other donors' samples.

CDR3 nucleotides: TGTGCCGCCACAGGGACTTTCAGTGTCATGAACACTGAAGCTTTCTTT. Its translation is CAATGTFSVMNTEAFF. The chain has TRBV7-2 and TRBJ1-1; tentatively, D is TRBD1 (6 bases). The ends were cut back, 11 bases at V and 0 bases at J, with 22 bases in the middle. Germline-derived CDR1 and CDR2 are SGHTA and FQGNSA. The CDR3 has 16 amino acids.

The chain is built from TRBV19 and TRBJ2-2; no definite D call. V lost 4 bases, J lost 3 bases, and 9 bases lay in between. Germline assignment: CDR1 LNHDA and CDR2 SQIVND (reference sequence). This CDR3 contains 14 residues. Written as DNA, the CDR3 is TGTGCCAGTAGTACCCTTACTCACACCGGGGAGCTGTTTTTT. It is translated as CASSTLTHTGELFF. The whole variable domain, remainder taken from reference TRBV19 and TRBJ2-2, is DGGITQSPKYLFRKEGQNVTLSCEQNLNHDAMYWYRQDPGQGLRLIYYSQIVNDFQKGDIAEGYSVSREKKESFPLTVTSAQKNPTAFYLCASSTLTHTGELFFGEGSRLTVL.

This chain uses TRBV28 with TRBJ2-5, with 13 bases that match TRBD2. V was pared by 6 bases and J by 5 bases, with 12 bases of the junction left unmatched. This CDR3 spans 17 amino acids. CDR1 and CDR2 from the germline V gene are MDHEN and SYDVKM. CDR3 amino acids: CASRPNSGLAGRETQYF. DNA for the CDR3: TGTGCCAGCAGGCCTAACTCGGGACTAGCGGGACGGGAGACCCAGTACTTC.

This clone was observed once. The chain has TRBV11-2 and TRBJ1-3, with D unresolved. This CDR3 comprises 14 residues. Trimming stripped 5 bases from V and 3 bases from J, with 11 bases between. Germline assignment: CDR1 SGHAT and CDR2 FQNNGV. The CDR3 DNA reads as TGTGCCAGCAGCCGAATATCGGATGGAAACACCATATATTTT. Protein sequence: CASSRISDGNTIYF.

The chain combines TRBV15 with TRBJ1-5; 7 nucleotides align to TRBD1. J was trimmed by 11 bases and V by 4 bases; bases with no gene match: 11. The CDR3 loop spans 14 amino acids. The germline V gene encodes CDR1 LNHNV and CDR2 YYDKDF (reference sequence). The CDR3 loop is CATSTGQDGGAQHF. The CDR3 DNA is TGTGCCACCAGCACAGGACAGGACGGAGGGGCCCAGCATTTT.

V gene TRBV6-5 combines with J gene TRBJ2-2; 14 nucleotides agree with TRBD2. CDR1 and CDR2 from the germline V gene are MNHEY and SVGAGI. The V segment lost 6 bases and the J segment 8 bases; nucleotides outside the gene matches: 5. The CDR3 has 15 residues. Here the CDR3 reads CASRGTSGSRGELFF. The CDR3 DNA reads as TGTGCCAGCAGAGGGACTAGCGGGAGTCGGGGGGAGCTGTTTTTT.

This chain joins TRBV14 and TRBJ2-6; D ambiguous. CDR3 size: 16 residues. CDR1 and CDR2 (germline): SGHDN, FVKESK. V was shortened by 4 bases and J by 0 bases, with 10 bases between the two germline ends. The DNA for the CDR3 is TGTGCCAGCAGCCTTCTGGGCTCCTCTGGGGCCAACGTCCTGACTTTC. Amino acids: CASSLLGSSGANVLTF.

The rearrangement joins TRBV9 to TRBJ2-3; 8 nucleotides match TRBD1. This CDR3 spans 16 amino acids. Looked up from germline, CDR1 is SGDLS and CDR2 is YYNGEE. V was clipped by 0 bases and J by 1 base; unmatched bases: 4. In DNA form, the CDR3 reads TGTGCCAGCAGCGTAGAGGGACAGGCTGGCACAGATACGCAGTATTTT. Amino acids: CASSVEGQAGTDTQYF.

V and J are TRBV7-8 and TRBJ2-1; 8 bases are a match to TRBD1. There are 15 residues in the CDR3. J was trimmed by 6 bases and V by 2 bases; bases with no gene match: 6. Germline lookup yields CDR1 SGHVS and CDR2 FQNEAQ. As DNA, the CDR3 is TGTGCCAGCAGCTTATTAGTACAGGGGGGCAATGAGCAGTTCTTC. Its translation is CASSLLVQGGNEQFF. Full variable domain (outside the CDR3, taken from reference TRBV7-8 and TRBJ2-1): GAGVSQSPRYKVAKRGQDVALRCDPISGHVSLFWYQQALGQGPEFLTYFQNEAQLDKSGLPSDRFFAERPEGSVSTLKIQRTQQEDSAVYLCASSLLVQGGNEQFFGPGTRLTVL.

The V call is TRBV5-1, the J call TRBJ2-3; 12 bases are shared with TRBD2. The CDR3 has 17 residues. CDR1 is SGHRS and CDR2 is YFSETQ in the germline V gene. V shed 5 bases and J 6 bases; nucleotides not matched to a gene: 13. CDR3 nucleotides: TGCGCCAGCAGGGAACGCGAGGGGACTAGCGGGTCGGATACGCAGTATTTT. It is translated as CASREREGTSGSDTQYF.

The rearrangement joins TRBV10-1 to TRBJ2-2; TRBD1 agrees at 9 bases. V trimming: 6 bases; J trimming: 6 bases; junction bases outside the gene matches: 5. CDR1 and CDR2 (germline): WNHNN, SYGVQD (reference sequence). The CDR3 has 14 residues. The CDR3 loop reads CASRGDRVSGELFF. The CDR3, as DNA: TGCGCCAGCAGAGGGGACAGGGTGTCCGGGGAGCTGTTTTTT.

Details on this clone: The same CDR3 also results from other DNA sequences found in this sample. The chain joins TRBV5-1 to TRBJ2-5; a weak D match, TRBD2 (5 bases). Between the trimmed V and J ends, which lost 0 bases and 5 bases, there was a span of 11 bases. Germline CDR1 reads SGHRS; CDR2 reads YFSETQ. The CDR3 loop spans 14 amino acids. CDR3 sequence (DNA): TGCGCCAGCAGCTTGGCGCCGGGCGGGGAGACCCAGTACTTC. Amino acids: CASSLAPGGETQYF.

CDR3 region: CASSPTLGQGATGELFF. CDR3 DNA sequence: TGTGCCAGCAGCCCCACCCTCGGACAGGGGGCCACCGGGGAGCTGTTTTTT. The chain links TRBV9 to TRBJ2-2, with 11 positions matching TRBD1. This CDR3 has 17 residues. The trim removed 4 bases at V and 4 bases at J, leaving 9 bases unmatched. Per the germline V gene, CDR1 is SGDLS and CDR2 is YYNGEE.

This clone is a singleton in its sample. The chain links TRBV6-5 to TRBJ1-2, with TRBD1 matching 8 bases. J gave up 1 base and V 2 bases, and 6 bases lay outside the gene matches. Germline values: CDR1 MNHEY, CDR2 SVGAGI. This CDR3 has 16 residues. The CDR3 nucleotides are TGTGCCAGCAGTTACGGCCAGGGGGCGGGTAACTATGGCTACACCTTC. Protein sequence: CASSYGQGAGNYGYTF.

The chain couples TRBV10-3 to TRBJ2-7; no definite D call. The germline CDR1 and CDR2 sequences are ENHRY and SYGVKD. The CDR3 contains 13 residues. The V end lost 0 bases, the J end lost 4 bases, and 7 bases lay between the germline ends. CDR3: CAISESRVYEQYF. The CDR3 DNA reads as TGTGCCATCAGTGAGTCTCGCGTTTACGAGCAGTACTTC.

The chain links TRBV5-4 to TRBJ2-3; TRBD2 matches at 9 bases. The CDR3 loop spans 13 amino acids. The V segment lost 3 bases and the J segment 9 bases; nucleotides outside the gene matches: 5. Germline loops: CDR1 SGHNT, CDR2 YYREEE (reference sequence). The CDR3: CASSSSGTRTQYF. CDR3 in DNA: TGTGCCAGCAGCTCTAGCGGGACTAGAACGCAGTATTTT.

The chain carries TRBV27 and TRBJ1-5; D gene uncertain. The germline V gene has CDR1 MNHEY and CDR2 SMNVEV (reference sequence). The CDR3 extends over 18 amino acids. The CDR3 region has the DNA TGTGTTACCCAGCAGTTGGGTCGGCAACCGAGTAACAATCAGCCCCAGCATTTT. Its protein product is CVTQQLGRQPSNNQPQHF.

To note about this clone: Other nucleotide sequences from this sample produce the same CDR3. V and J are TRBV19 and TRBJ2-7, with D possibly matching TRBD1 (5 bases). Germline CDR1 and CDR2: LNHDA and SQIVND (reference sequence). The CDR3 contains 13 residues. V lost 3 bases, J lost 3 bases, and 9 bases lay in between. DNA for the CDR3: TGTGCCAGTAGTATCGGGCAGGGCTACGAGCAGTACTTC. It yields the protein CASSIGQGYEQYF.

This clone was seen a single time. The chain carries TRBV5-1 and TRBJ1-2, with a weak D call TRBD1 (5 bases). Per germline, CDR1 SGHRS and CDR2 YFSETQ. V was cut by 4 bases and J by 8 bases, with 18 bases left in between. The CDR3 sequence is 14 residues long. CDR3 loop: CASSRDPGTNGYTF. The CDR3 DNA is TGCGCCAGCAGCCGGGATCCTGGGACTAACGGCTACACCTTC.

This clone was detected once. V and J are TRBV7-2 and TRBJ2-7; 11 bases map to TRBD2. Trimming at V came to 3 bases and at J to 4 bases, leaving 8 bases not matched to a gene. The V gene's germline CDR1 is SGHTA and CDR2 FQGNSA. CDR3 length equals 16 residues. The CDR3 nucleotides are TGTGCCAGCAGCTTTCTAGCGGGAGGTGGGTGGTACGAGCAGTACTTC. Translating gives CASSFLAGGGWYEQYF.

The chain uses TRBV18 and TRBJ2-3, with 9 bases aligning to TRBD1. Germline V gene sequence: CDR1 KGHSH, CDR2 LQKENI. J was trimmed by 4 bases and V by 6 bases; bases with no gene match: 8. The CDR3 consists of 15 residues. The CDR3 DNA sequence: TGTGCCAGCTCCCCTCCGGGACAGGGTTCAGATACGCAGTATTTT. Residues: CASSPPGQGSDTQYF.

In its sample, this clone was seen once. The chain couples TRBV25-1 to TRBJ2-1; 7 nucleotides match TRBD2. The germline V gene encodes CDR1 MGHDK and CDR2 SYGVNS. This CDR3 is built from 16 residues. V dropped 3 bases and J dropped 5; count of bases not matched to a gene: 10. The DNA of the CDR3 is TGTGCCAGCAGTGATGCGGCGGGAGAACGAAACAATGAGCAGTTCTTC. This translates into CASSDAAGERNNEQFF.

The chain couples TRBV5-5 to TRBJ2-7, with D possibly called TRBD1 or TRBD2 (6 bases each). The germline V gene has CDR1 SGHKS and CDR2 YYEKEE (reference sequence). Trimming stripped 5 bases from V and 4 bases from J, with 16 bases between. This CDR3 comprises 14 residues. CDR3 sequence (DNA): TGTGCCAGCAGACCGACGGGGGCGAATTACGAGCAGTACTTC. It codes for CASRPTGANYEQYF.

The chain employs TRBV5-1 and TRBJ2-2, with 10 bases identical to TRBD1. This CDR3 is built from 17 residues. Per germline, CDR1 SGHRS and CDR2 YFSETQ. V shed 4 bases and J 4 bases; nucleotides not matched to a gene: 10. The DNA of the CDR3 is TGCGCCAGCAGCCAATACTCGACAGGGGGCATCACCGGGGAGCTGTTTTTT. Translated: CASSQYSTGGITGELFF. Full variable domain (outside the CDR3, taken from reference TRBV5-1 and TRBJ2-2): KAGVTQTPRYLIKTRGQQVTLSCSPISGHRSVSWYQQTPGQGLQFLFEYFSETQRNKGNFPGRFSGRQFSNSRSEMNVSTLELGDSALYLCASSQYSTGGITGELFFGEGSRLTVL.

The chain employs TRBV5-4 and TRBJ2-7; 7 nucleotides match TRBD2. In germline, CDR1 is SGHNT, CDR2 YYREEE (reference sequence). CDR3 length equals 15 residues. V dropped 2 bases and J dropped 0; count of bases not matched to a gene: 5. CDR3 in amino acids: CASSLIGRNSYEQYF. The DNA of the CDR3 is TGTGCCAGCAGCTTAATCGGGAGGAACTCCTACGAGCAGTACTTC.

The chain carries TRBV5-1 and TRBJ2-7; 7 bases are shared with TRBD2. Germline CDR1 is SGHRS and CDR2 is YFSETQ. The V gene end was trimmed by 4 bases and the J gene end by 0 bases; junction bases not matched to a gene: 10. This CDR3 region has 16 residues. The CDR3 spells CASSAREAASSYEQYF. Written as DNA, the CDR3 is TGCGCCAGCAGCGCCCGGGAGGCGGCGAGCTCCTACGAGCAGTACTTC.

With regard to this clone: The sample carries other DNA sequences with the same CDR3. The rearrangement joins TRBV7-2 to TRBJ2-7; 7 bases agree with TRBD2. The CDR3 has 15 amino acids. Germline values: CDR1 SGHTA, CDR2 FQGNSA. The junction had 5 bases not matched to a gene; V was cut back by 1 base and J by 2 bases. The CDR3 nucleotides are TGTGCCAGCAGCTTAGGTCGAGGGAGGGCCTACGAGCAGTACTTC. Residues: CASSLGRGRAYEQYF. Looking up the rest from reference TRBV7-2 and TRBJ2-7 gives the full variable domain: GAGVSQSPSNKVTEKGKDVELRCDPISGHTALYWYRQSLGQGLEFLIYFQGNSAPDKSGLPSDRFSAERTGGSVSTLTIQRTQQEDSAVYLCASSLGRGRAYEQYFGPGTRLTVT.

The chain is built from TRBV21-1 and TRBJ2-7. TRBV21-1 is a pseudogene locus. This CDR3 is built from 21 residues. The DNA of the CDR3 is TGTGCCAGCAGCATTCCGGTCGGACGCCCGAAATTTCGCGAAACGGACGACGAGCAGTACTTC. Translated: CASSIPVGRPKFRETDDEQYF.

Concerning this clone: Other DNA sequences in this specimen translate into the identical CDR3. The chain links TRBV6-5 to TRBJ1-1, with a possible D match to TRBD1 (6 bases). Deletions cut 3 bases from V and 5 bases from J, with 10 bases between. The CDR3 loop spans 13 amino acids. Germline V gives CDR1 MNHEY, CDR2 SVGAGI. CDR3 protein: CASSYNRETEAFF. CDR3 nucleotides: TGTGCCAGCAGTTATAACAGGGAGACTGAAGCTTTCTTT.

The sample holds a few counts of this clone. The chain has TRBV10-3 and TRBJ1-1; tentative D call: TRBD1 (5 bases). The germline CDR1 and CDR2 sequences are ENHRY and SYGVKD. V shed 2 bases and J shed 4 bases, with 8 bases lying between them. The CDR3 is 13 amino acids. CDR3 protein: CAISEVGLTEAFF. For the CDR3, the DNA is TGTGCCATCAGTGAGGTGGGGCTCACTGAAGCTTTCTTT.

J is TRBJ2-6 and V is TRBV2; unclear D gene. Between the trimmed V and J ends, which lost 4 bases and 0 bases, there was a span of 7 bases. The CDR3 consists of 15 residues. The germline gives CDR1 SNHLY, CDR2 FYNNEI. DNA for the CDR3: TGTGCCAGCAGTGCTTGGGGCTCTGGGGCCAACGTCCTGACTTTC. It codes for CASSAWGSGANVLTF.